Reported below is one T cell receptor (beta chain). The data are from a study of shared clonotypes between healthy human individuals. About the research overall: The composition of the donors was two women and a few men aged 18 to 49. CD8 memory received one plate per donor, CD8 naive two, CD4 memory three and CD4 naive three.

HIV-negative, healthy adults without recent acute infections or vaccinations were the donors. The protocol was immunoSEQ multiplex PCR, while the TCRdb copy is restricted to in-frame clones and leaves out a portion. The sample has roughly 76,000 clones, 60% to 80% seen once. The CDR3 sequence is 15 residues long. J was trimmed by 3 bases and V by 4 bases; bases with no gene match: 5. Germline CDR1 reads SGHRS; CDR2 reads YFSETQ. The sequence was obtained from a man younger than 40 in good health. Sequencing was done on a sample of memory CD8+ T cells sorted from blood. The subset denotes: CD45RO+ cells pooled with CCR7-negative TemRA cells. V is TRBV5-1 and J is TRBJ2-3; TRBD1 aligns across 10 bases. CDR3 DNA: TGCGCCAGCAGCCCGGGACAGGGGCAGACAGATACGCAGTATTTT. Amino acids: CASSPGQGQTDTQYF.